This TCR beta chain was sequenced during a study of blood T cell repertoires in COVID-19. The wider study: PBMCs, B-cell-depleted T cells, or T cells provided the cDNA or gDNA that made up the material.

Authors' methods: Using reference gene primer amplification, nucleated cell counts were estimated. TCRdb keeps only in-frame clones here, not all; method: immunoSEQ multiplex PCR. V and J calls and clone size are as listed in that table; D and trimming were resolved from the DNA. In the table there are about 210,000 clones, approximately 86% of which are singletons. The length of the CDR3 is 14 residues. Losses at the gene ends were 4 bases for V and 6 bases for J; bases not matched to a gene: 2. CDR1 and CDR2 from the germline V gene are SSHAT and FNYEAQ (reference sequence). Cohorts were determined from participant-reported clinical history.

The chain employs TRBV7-7 and TRBJ1-3; TRBD1 agrees at 11 bases. This sequence originates from a woman in her 40s in a cohort exposed to, infected with or recovered from COVID-19 (not recorded which). Sequenced material: PBMCs or T cells enriched from blood (not recorded which). This CDR3 is CASSSGQGENTIYF. CDR3 coding DNA: TGTGCCAGCAGCTCGGGACAGGGGGAAAACACCATATATTTT.